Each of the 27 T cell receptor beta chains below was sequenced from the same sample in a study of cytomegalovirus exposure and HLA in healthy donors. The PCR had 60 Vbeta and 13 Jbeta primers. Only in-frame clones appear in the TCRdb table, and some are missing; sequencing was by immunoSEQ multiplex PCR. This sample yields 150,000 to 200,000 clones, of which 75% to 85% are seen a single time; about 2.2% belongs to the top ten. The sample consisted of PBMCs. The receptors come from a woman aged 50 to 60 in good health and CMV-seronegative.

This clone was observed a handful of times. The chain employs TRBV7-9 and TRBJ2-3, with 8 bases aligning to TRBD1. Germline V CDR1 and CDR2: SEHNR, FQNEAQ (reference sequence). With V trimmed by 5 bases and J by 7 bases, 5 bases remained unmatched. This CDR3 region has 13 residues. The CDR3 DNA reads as TGTGCCAGCAGCGGGCGACAGGGGTATACGCAGTATTTT. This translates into CASSGRQGYTQYF. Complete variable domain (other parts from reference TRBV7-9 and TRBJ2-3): DTGVSQNPRHKITKRGQNVTFRCDPISEHNRLYWYRQTLGQGPEFLTYFQNEAQLEKSRLLSDRFSAERPKGSFSTLEIQRTEQGDSAMYLCASSGRQGYTQYFGPGTRLTVL.

The CDR3 DNA reads as TGCGCCAGCAGCCAAGTAGTACAGGGGAACACTGAAGCTTTCTTT. This sequence encodes CASSQVVQGNTEAFF. This chain links TRBV4-3 with TRBJ1-1; a possible D gene is TRBD1 (6 bases). This CDR3 is built from 15 residues. Germline V gene lookup returns CDR1 LGHNA and CDR2 YSLEER. The ends were cut back, 1 base at V and 1 base at J, with 10 bases in the middle.

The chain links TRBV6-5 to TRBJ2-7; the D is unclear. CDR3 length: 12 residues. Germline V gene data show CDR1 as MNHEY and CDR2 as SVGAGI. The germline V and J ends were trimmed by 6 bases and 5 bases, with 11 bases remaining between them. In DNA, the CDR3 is TGTGCCAGCAGCCTCAGAGGCAACGAGCAGTACTTC. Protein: CASSLRGNEQYF.

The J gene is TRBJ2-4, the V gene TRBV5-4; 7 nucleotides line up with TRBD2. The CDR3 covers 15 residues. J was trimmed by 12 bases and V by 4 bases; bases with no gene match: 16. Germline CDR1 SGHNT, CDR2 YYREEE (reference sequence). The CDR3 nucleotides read TGTGCCAGCAGCCCTCGGTGGGGGGGTGAAACAGCTCAGTACTTC. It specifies CASSPRWGGETAQYF.

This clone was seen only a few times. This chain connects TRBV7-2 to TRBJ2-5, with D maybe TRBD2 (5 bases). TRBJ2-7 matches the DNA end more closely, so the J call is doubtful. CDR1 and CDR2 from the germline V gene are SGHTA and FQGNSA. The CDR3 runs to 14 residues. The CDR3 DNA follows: TGTGCCAGCAGCCAACGCGAGAAACTAGGCGAGCAGTACTTC. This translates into CASSQREKLGEQYF.

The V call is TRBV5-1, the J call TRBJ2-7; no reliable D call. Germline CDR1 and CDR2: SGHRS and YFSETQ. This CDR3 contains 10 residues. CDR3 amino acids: CGRKRDEQYF. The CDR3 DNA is TGCGGTCGGAAACGGGACGAGCAGTACTTC.

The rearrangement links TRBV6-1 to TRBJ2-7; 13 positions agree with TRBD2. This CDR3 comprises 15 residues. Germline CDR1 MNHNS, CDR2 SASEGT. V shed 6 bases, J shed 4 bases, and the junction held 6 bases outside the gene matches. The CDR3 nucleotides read TGTGCCAGCAGCCCGGGACTAGCGGGAAGGTACGAGCAGTACTTC. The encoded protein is CASSPGLAGRYEQYF.

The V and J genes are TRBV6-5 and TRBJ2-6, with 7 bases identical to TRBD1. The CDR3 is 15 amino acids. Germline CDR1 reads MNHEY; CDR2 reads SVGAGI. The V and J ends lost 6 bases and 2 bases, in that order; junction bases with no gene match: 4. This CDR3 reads CASRIDRAGANVLTF. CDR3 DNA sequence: TGTGCCAGCAGGATAGACAGGGCTGGGGCCAACGTCCTGACTTTC.

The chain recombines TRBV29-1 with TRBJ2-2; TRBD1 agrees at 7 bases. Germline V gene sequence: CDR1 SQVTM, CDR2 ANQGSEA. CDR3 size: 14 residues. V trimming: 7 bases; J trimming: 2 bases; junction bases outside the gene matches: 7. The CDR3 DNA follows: TGCAGCGCCCGACAGGGATTCAACACCGGGGAGCTGTTTTTT. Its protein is CSARQGFNTGELFF.

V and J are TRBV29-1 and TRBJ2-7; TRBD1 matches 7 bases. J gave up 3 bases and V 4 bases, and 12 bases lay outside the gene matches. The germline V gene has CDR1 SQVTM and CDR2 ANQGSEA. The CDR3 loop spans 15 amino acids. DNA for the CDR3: TGCAGCGTTGGAATATCGACAGGGAGAATCTACGAGCAGTACTTC. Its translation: CSVGISTGRIYEQYF.

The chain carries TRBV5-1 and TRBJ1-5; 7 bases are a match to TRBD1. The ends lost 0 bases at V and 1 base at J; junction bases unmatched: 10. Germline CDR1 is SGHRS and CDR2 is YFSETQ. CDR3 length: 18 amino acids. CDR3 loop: CASSLGELKQGSNQPQHF. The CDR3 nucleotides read TGCGCCAGCAGCTTGGGAGAACTCAAACAGGGGAGCAATCAGCCCCAGCATTTT.

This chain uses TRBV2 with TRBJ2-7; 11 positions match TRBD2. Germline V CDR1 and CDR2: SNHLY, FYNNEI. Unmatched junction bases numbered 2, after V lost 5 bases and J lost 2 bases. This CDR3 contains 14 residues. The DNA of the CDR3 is TGTGCCAGCAGTCGACTAGCGGGACCCTACGAGCAGTACTTC. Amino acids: CASSRLAGPYEQYF.

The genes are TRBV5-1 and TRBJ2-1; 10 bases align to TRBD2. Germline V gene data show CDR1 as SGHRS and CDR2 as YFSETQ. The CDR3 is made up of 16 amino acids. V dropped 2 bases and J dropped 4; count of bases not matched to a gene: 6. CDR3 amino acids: CASSLTGTSDYNEQFF. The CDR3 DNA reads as TGCGCCAGCAGCTTAACCGGGACTAGCGATTACAATGAGCAGTTCTTC.

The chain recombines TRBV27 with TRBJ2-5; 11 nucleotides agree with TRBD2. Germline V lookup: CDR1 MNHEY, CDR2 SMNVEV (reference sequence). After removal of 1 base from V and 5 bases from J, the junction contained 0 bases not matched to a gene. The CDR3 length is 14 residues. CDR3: CASSLLAGGETQYF. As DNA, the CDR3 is TGTGCCAGCAGTTTATTAGCGGGAGGGGAGACCCAGTACTTC.

The DNA for the CDR3 is TGTGCCAGCAGTCAGATGACTACCATCACCGGGGAGCTGTTTTTT. It is translated as CASSQMTTITGELFF. The genes are TRBV28 and TRBJ2-2; tentative D call: TRBD2 (5 bases). There are 15 residues in the CDR3. Germline-derived CDR1 and CDR2 are MDHEN and SYDVKM. V lost 5 bases to trimming and J lost 4 bases, with 14 bases between them.

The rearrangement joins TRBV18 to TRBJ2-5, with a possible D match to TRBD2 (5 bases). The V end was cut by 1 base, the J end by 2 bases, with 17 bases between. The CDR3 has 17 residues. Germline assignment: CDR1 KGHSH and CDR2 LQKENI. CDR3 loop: CASSPLDFNSDQETQYF. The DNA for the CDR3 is TGTGCCAGCTCACCACTGGACTTTAACTCTGATCAAGAGACCCAGTACTTC.

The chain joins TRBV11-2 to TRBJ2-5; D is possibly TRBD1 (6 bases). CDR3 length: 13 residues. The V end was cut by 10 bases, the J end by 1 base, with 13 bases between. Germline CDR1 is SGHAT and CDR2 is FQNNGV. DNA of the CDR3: TGTGCCATTCTGGACAGCCTCCAAGAGACCCAGTACTTC. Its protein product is CAILDSLQETQYF.

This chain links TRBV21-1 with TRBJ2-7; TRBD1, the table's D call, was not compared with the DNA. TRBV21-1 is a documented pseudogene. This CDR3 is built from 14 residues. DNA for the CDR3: TGTGCCAGCAGCCTCCTTGGGGCCACAGACGAGCAGTACTTC. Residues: CASSLLGATDEQYF.

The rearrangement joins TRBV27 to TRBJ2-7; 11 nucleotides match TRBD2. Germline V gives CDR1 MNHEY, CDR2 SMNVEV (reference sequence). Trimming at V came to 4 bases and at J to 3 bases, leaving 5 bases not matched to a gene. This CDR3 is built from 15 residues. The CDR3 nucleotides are TGTGCCAGCAGTTCCGGGACTAGCGGAGGCTACGAGCAGTACTTC. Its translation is CASSSGTSGGYEQYF.

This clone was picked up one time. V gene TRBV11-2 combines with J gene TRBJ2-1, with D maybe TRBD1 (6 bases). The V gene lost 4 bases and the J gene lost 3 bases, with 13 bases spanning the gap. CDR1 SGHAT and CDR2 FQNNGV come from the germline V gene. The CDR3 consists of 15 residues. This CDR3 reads CASSSEGQRYNEQFF. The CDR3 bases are TGTGCCAGCAGCTCAGAGGGACAACGCTACAATGAGCAGTTCTTC.

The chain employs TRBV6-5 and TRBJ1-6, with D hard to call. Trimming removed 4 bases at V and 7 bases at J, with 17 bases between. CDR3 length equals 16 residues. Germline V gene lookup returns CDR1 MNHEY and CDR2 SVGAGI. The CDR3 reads CASSSQTSGRNSPLHF. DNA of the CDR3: TGTGCCAGCAGTTCCCAGACCTCGGGGAGGAATTCACCCCTCCACTTT.

The CDR3 sequence: CASSLRGNRGNQPQHF. In DNA, the CDR3 is TGTGCCAGCAGTCTTAGAGGAAACAGGGGCAATCAGCCCCAGCATTTT. J is TRBJ1-5 and V is TRBV27, with D tentatively TRBD1 (6 bases). The V gene lost 5 bases and the J gene lost 2 bases, with 16 bases spanning the gap. Germline V gene lookup returns CDR1 MNHEY and CDR2 SMNVEV (reference sequence). There are 16 residues in the CDR3.

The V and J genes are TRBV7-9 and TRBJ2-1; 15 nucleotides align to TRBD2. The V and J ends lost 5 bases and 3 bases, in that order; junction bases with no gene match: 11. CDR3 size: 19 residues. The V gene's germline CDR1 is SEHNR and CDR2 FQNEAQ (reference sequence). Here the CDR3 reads CASSLGLAGGGTLYNEQFF. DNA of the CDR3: TGTGCCAGCAGCCTAGGACTAGCGGGAGGGGGGACCCTCTACAATGAGCAGTTCTTC.

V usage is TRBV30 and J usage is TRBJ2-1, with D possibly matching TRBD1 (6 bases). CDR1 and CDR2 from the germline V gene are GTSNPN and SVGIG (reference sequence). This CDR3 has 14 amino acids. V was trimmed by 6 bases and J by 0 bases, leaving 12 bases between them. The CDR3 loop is CACQTGSSYNEQFF. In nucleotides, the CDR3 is TGTGCCTGCCAAACAGGGTCCTCCTACAATGAGCAGTTCTTC. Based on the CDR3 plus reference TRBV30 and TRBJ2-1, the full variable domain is SQTIHQWPATLVQPVGSPLSLECTVEGTSNPNLYWYRQAAGRGLQLLFYSVGIGQISSEVPQNLSASRPQDRQFILSSKKLLLSDSGFYLCACQTGSSYNEQFFGPGTRLTVL.

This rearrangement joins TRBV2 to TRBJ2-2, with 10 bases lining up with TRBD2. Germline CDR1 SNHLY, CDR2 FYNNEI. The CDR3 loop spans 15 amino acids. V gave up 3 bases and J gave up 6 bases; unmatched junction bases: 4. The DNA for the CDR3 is TGTGCCAGCAGTGACAGCGGGAGGGCTTCCGGGGAGCTGTTTTTT. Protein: CASSDSGRASGELFF.

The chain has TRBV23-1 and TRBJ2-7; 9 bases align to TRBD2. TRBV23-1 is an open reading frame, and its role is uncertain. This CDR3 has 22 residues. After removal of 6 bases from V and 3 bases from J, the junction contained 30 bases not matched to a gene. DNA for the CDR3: TGCGCCAGCAGAGAAGGTTGGGATAAACTAGCGGGTCTTAAGCGGGCGCACTACGAGCAGTACTTC. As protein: CASREGWDKLAGLKRAHYEQYF.

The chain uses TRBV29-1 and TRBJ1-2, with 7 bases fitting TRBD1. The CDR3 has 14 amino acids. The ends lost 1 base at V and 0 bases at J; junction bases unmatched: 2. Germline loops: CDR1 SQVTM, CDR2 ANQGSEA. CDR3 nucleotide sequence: TGCAGCGTTGAAGGGGACAGCCCTAACTATGGCTACACCTTC. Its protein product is CSVEGDSPNYGYTF.